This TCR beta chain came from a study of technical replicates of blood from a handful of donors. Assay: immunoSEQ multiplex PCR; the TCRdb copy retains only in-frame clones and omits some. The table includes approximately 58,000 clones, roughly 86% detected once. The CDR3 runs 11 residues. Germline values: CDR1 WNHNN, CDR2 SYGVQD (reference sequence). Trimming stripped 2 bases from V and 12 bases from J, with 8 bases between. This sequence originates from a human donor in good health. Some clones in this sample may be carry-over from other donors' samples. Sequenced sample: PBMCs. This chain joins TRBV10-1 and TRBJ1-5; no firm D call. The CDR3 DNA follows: TGCGCCAGCAGTGAGGGGAGGGACCAGCATTTT. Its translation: CASSEGRDQHF.